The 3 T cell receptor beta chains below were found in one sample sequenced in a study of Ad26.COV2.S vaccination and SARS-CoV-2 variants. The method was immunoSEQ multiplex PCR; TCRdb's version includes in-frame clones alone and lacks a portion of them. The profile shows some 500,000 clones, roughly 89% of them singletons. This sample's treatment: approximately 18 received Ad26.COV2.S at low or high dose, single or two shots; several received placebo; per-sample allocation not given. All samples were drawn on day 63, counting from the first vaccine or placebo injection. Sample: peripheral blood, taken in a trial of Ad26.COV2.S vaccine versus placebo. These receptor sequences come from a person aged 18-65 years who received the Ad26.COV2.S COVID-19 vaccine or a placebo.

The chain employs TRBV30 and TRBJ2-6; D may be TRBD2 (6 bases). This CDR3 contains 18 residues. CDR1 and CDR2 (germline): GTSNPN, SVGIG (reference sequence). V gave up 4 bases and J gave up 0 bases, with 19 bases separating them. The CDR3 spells CAWNPSSAPRSGANVLTF. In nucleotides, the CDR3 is TGTGCCTGGAATCCCTCTAGCGCGCCCCGCTCTGGGGCCAACGTCCTGACTTTC.

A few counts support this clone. The CDR3 is CASSPREGSSYNSPLHF. In DNA form, the CDR3 reads TGTGCCAGCTCACCACGGGAGGGGAGCTCCTATAATTCACCCCTCCACTTT. This chain connects TRBV18 to TRBJ1-6; the D gene is possibly TRBD1 (5 bases). Germline V lookup: CDR1 KGHSH, CDR2 LQKENI. This CDR3 contains 17 residues. V lost 1 base and J 0 bases, leaving 10 bases between the germline ends.

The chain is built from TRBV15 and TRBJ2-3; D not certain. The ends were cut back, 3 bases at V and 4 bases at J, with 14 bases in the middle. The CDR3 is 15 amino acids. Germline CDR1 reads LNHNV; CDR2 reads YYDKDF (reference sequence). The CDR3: CATSSGPSRSDTQYF. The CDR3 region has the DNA TGTGCCACCAGCAGTGGCCCCTCTCGGTCAGATACGCAGTATTTT. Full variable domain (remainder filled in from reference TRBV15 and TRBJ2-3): DAMVIQNPRYQVTQFGKPVTLSCSQTLNHNVMYWYQQKSSQAPKLLFHYYDKDFNNEADTPDNFQSRRPNTSFCFLDIRSPGLGDTAMYLCATSSGPSRSDTQYFGPGTRLTVL.